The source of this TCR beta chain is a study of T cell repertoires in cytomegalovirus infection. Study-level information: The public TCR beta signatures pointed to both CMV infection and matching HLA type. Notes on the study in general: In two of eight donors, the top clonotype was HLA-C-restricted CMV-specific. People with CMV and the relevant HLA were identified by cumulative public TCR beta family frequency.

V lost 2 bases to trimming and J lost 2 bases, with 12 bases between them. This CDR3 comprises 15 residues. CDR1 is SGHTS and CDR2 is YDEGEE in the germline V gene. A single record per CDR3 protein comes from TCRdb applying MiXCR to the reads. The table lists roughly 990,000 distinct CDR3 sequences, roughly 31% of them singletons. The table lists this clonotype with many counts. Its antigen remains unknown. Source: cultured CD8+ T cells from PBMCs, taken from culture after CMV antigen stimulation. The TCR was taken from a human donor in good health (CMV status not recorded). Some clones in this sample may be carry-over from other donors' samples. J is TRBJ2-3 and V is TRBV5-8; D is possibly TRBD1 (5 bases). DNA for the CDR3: TGTGCCAGCAGCTTTAGGGGCGGTTACACAGATACGCAGTATTTT. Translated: CASSFRGGYTDTQYF.